This paragraph covers one TCR beta chain sequence. This sample was taken from a study of shared clonotypes between healthy human individuals. This CDR3 is built from 16 residues. Germline CDR1 reads LNHDA; CDR2 reads SQIVND (reference sequence). Trimming pared 7 bases from V and 1 base from J, leaving 18 bases between. Generated by immunoSEQ multiplex PCR, the TCRdb table keeps only in-frame clones and is missing some. Altogether fewer than 200,000 clones are present, 90% to 95% being singletons, with the ten largest covering about 0.07%. Sequencing input: naive CD4+ T cells sorted from blood. Subset described: CD45RA+ positively selected. The TCR comes from a woman younger than 45 in good health. The chain employs TRBV19 and TRBJ2-3; unclear D gene. The CDR3 loop reads CASTPGWAEGTDTQYF. In nucleotides, the CDR3 is TGTGCCAGTACCCCGGGCTGGGCGGAAGGCACAGATACGCAGTATTTT. The variable domain in full, completed from reference TRBV19 and TRBJ2-3, reads DGGITQSPKYLFRKEGQNVTLSCEQNLNHDAMYWYRQDPGQGLRLIYYSQIVNDFQKGDIAEGYSVSREKKESFPLTVTSAQKNPTAFYLCASTPGWAEGTDTQYFGPGTRLTVL.